This T cell receptor (beta chain) was found in a study of blood T cell repertoires in COVID-19. CDR1 and CDR2 (germline): LGHDT, YNNKEL (reference sequence). The J segment lost 3 bases and the V segment lost 1 base, leaving 6 bases of the junction unmatched. The CDR3 totals 15 residues. Method: immunoSEQ multiplex PCR; TCRdb's copy keeps in-frame clones and lacks some. The data hold roughly 230,000 clones, with about 85% observed a single time. Enrollees, about 18 to 100 years old, lived in roughly 24 US areas. The sample consisted of PBMCs or T cells enriched from blood (not recorded which). J is TRBJ2-7 and V is TRBV3-1 (or the pseudogene TRBV3-2); 7 nucleotides line up with TRBD1. The clonotype comes from a woman in her fifties or sixties who had been exposed to COVID-19. The CDR3 region has the DNA TGTGCCAGCAGCCAAGGCTGGACAGGCAACTACGAGCAGTACTTC. Protein product: CASSQGWTGNYEQYF.